This TCR beta chain appears in the sequencing data of a study of blood T cell repertoires in COVID-19 (dated by TCRdb to 2019 to 2021). About the investigation overall: Samples covering the acute and convalescent phases of COVID-19 were provided by collaborators in the United States, Italy and Spain. The prospective study material was composed of cDNA or gDNA derived from T cells, B-cell-depleted T cells, or PBMCs. The dataset comprised deeply sampled blood TCRbeta repertoires from subjects exposed to, actively infected with, or recovered from COVID-19. The repertoires were released in a freely available public database meant as a resource for research on the immune response to SARS-CoV-2. The samples were drawn from the first 160 participants of the ongoing ImmuneRACE study and from some 1,300 subjects provided by 6 global collaborators. Sample metadata almost always included a de-identified subject ID, COVID-19 status, age in years and sex. Where HLA class I and class II types were available, the types were taken from metadata supplied by the sample provider, not from assay-based typing. The study at large found these results: How much clinical and demographic metadata was included differed by source and by participant, and the metadata was provided uncurated.

Collaborating institutions collected whole blood in K2EDTA tubes following their own protocols. Collaborator samples were shipped for TCRbeta analysis as frozen whole blood, isolated PBMCs, or DNA extracted from either sample type. CDR1 is given as LGHDT and CDR2 as YNNKEL, both from the germline V gene (reference sequence). Trimming takes 2 bases off V and 7 bases off J; junction bases not matched to a gene: 4. The CDR3, from cysteine to phenylalanine, totals 15 residues. Only CDR3 DNA remains: 45 bases, in frame from the first base. With respect to this clone: Its antigen specificity is not known. No clone much larger than this one lies a single base away; base qualities are absent.

The immunoSEQ Assay, a bias-controlled multiplex PCR, was used to amplify TCRbeta CDR3 regions from genomic DNA. In the authors' own workflow: Within the assay, amplification of reference gene primers was used to estimate how many nucleated cells each sample contained. Sequence reads were collapsed and filtered to measure the absolute abundance of every unique TCRbeta CDR3 rearrangement. For each sample, productive Simpson clonality was calculated as the square root of Simpson's diversity index over productive rearrangements. TCRdb took this table from immuneACCESS and kept in-frame rearrangements with V and J called. Such tables lack part of the clones; where checked against another copy, unresolved V genes explain under half of the gap, and the rest is unexplained. V and J calls and clone size come straight from that table; D and trimming were deduced from the DNA. Counted in this sample were under 250,000 clones; approximately 90% of them appeared once. About 5% of the sample is in the top ten clones.

Sequenced material: peripheral blood. Recombination joined TRBV3-1 (or the pseudogene TRBV3-2) with TRBJ2-1; the central 11 bases match TRBD2. The sequence came from a woman in her forties with acute or convalescent COVID-19. This receptor has the CDR3 CASSQSSGGANEQFF. Here is the DNA: TGTGCCAGCAGCCAAAGTAGCGGGGGGGCAAATGAGCAGTTCTTC.